This T cell receptor beta chain was obtained from a study of blood T cells in healthy people across ages. General observations from the study: Possibly confounding the expanded clonotype changes was the fact that donor CMV status was unknown.

A remark on this clonotype: The antigen is unknown.

Every participating donor contributed 8 to 10 milliliters of peripheral blood through a draw. Trimming took off 3 bases at V and 5 bases at J, with 11 bases between the two ends. The CDR3 contains 14 residues. For the second PCR, which ran for roughly 6 to 12 cycles, a sample-barcoded 5' primer and a J-beta primer mix were used. Researchers report that a template-switch adaptor with 12 random nucleotides tagged each cDNA molecule. Using its own MiXCR run on the 5' RACE reads, TCRdb lists one record per CDR3 protein. The sample consists of over 1,500,000 distinct CDR3 sequences, about two fifths of them appearing once.

The sequenced sample consisted of blood. This TCR was recovered from a human donor in good health. The rearrangement joins TRBV12-3 or TRBV12-4 to TRBJ2-1; D unclear. Here the CDR3 reads CASSFSELDNEQFF. The CDR3 nucleotides are TGTGCCAGCAGTTTCTCGGAGCTAGACAATGAGCAGTTCTTC.